Listed here is a single TCR beta chain. Its antigen is unknown. This sample is drawn from a study of blood T cells in healthy people across ages. Findings of the study overall: The CMV status of each donor remained undetermined, and this could have confounded shifts in expanded clonotypes. Unsorted PBMCs prevented conclusive naive versus antigen-experienced comparison. The study found TCR beta diversity correlated strongly with naive T cell percentage.

Next came a second PCR, run for about 7 to 12 cycles, which used a sample-barcoded 5' primer along with a J-beta primer mix. TCRdb re-derived calls from the 5' RACE reads in MiXCR, one entry per CDR3 protein. Among around 1.5 million distinct CDR3 sequences, around 35% were seen once, and the ten largest hold roughly 12%. CDR1 MDHEN and CDR2 SYDVKM come from the germline V gene. V lost 4 bases and J 5 bases, leaving 14 bases between the germline ends. This CDR3 contains 14 residues. Source material: blood. The receptor was isolated from a woman in her twenties or thirties in good health. The chain couples TRBV28 to TRBJ1-1; D ambiguous. The CDR3 bases are TGTGCCAGCAGTTCCGAAGGGTCGAGGACTGAAGCTTTCTTT. The encoded protein is CASSSEGSRTEAFF. Variable domain in full (rest from reference TRBV28 and TRBJ1-1): DVKVTQSSRYLVKRTGEKVFLECVQDMDHENMFWYRQDPGLGLRLIYFSYDVKMKEKGDIPEGYSVSREKKERFSLILESASTNQTSMYLCASSSEGSRTEAFFGQGTRLTVV.